This is a list of T cell receptor beta chains from one sample in a study of cytomegalovirus exposure and HLA in healthy donors. TCRdb's copy holds only in-frame clones and misses some; the assay was immunoSEQ multiplex PCR. The table lists about 160,000 clones, 80% to 90% of them singletons. Material: PBMCs. The receptors shown here come from a woman aged 25 to 39 in good health and CMV-seronegative. Each CDR3 is given with its conserved first and last residue. The D gene is left open where the match is weak. A clone size is listed for some rows: how often the clone was seen (once, few, many), or a class if it is expanded.

>.|TRBV7-2|TRBJ2-4|TRBD2
TGTGCCAGCAGCTCACCTAGCGGGGTAGCCAAAAACATTCAGTACTTC
CASSSPSGVAKNIQYF
>.|TRBV28|TRBJ2-7|.
TGTGCCAGCAGTGAACAGGGGGGGTCCTACGAGCAGTACTTC
CASSEQGGSYEQYF
>.|TRBV23-1|TRBJ2-7|TRBD1
TGCGCCAGCAGTCAAGACCCTACGGGACAGGTCTCCTACGAGCAGTACTTC
CASSQDPTGQVSYEQYF
>.|TRBV6-1|TRBJ1-1|.
TGTGCCAGCAGAATGGACGGGAACACTGAAGCTTTCTTT
CASRMDGNTEAFF
>.|TRBV2|TRBJ2-1|TRBD1
TGTGCCAGCAGCCAGGGACAGGGGTCCTACAATGAGCAGTTCTTC
CASSQGQGSYNEQFF
>.|TRBV30|TRBJ2-7|TRBD2
TGTGCCTGGAGTAGGGCTAGCGGGAAAGTCGAGCAGTACTTC
CAWSRASGKVEQYF
>.|TRBV12-5|TRBJ2-3|.
TGTGCTAGTGGTTTAGTGGGAGATACGCAGTATTTT
CASGLVGDTQYF
>few|TRBV6-6|TRBJ1-5|.
TGTGCCAGCAGTTCGGGAGGGGGTCAGCCCCAGCATTTT
CASSSGGGQPQHF
>.|TRBV29-1|TRBJ1-2|.
TGCAGCGTTGTCTATTACTATGGCTACACCTTC
CSVVYYYGYTF
>.|TRBV6-5|TRBJ1-2|TRBD1
TGTGCCAGCAGCGGACAGGGGGTCCATGGCTACACCTTC
CASSGQGVHGYTF
>.|TRBV5-4|TRBJ1-1|.
TGTGCCAGCAGCTTTGGCGTGGGCACTGAAGCTTTCTTT
CASSFGVGTEAFF
>.|TRBV7-3|TRBJ2-1|TRBD2
TGTGCCAGCAGCTTAGCTAGCGGACTGGAAATGAATGAGCAGTTCTTC
CASSLASGLEMNEQFF
>.|TRBV4-3|TRBJ1-5|.
TGCGCCAGCAGCCAAGATCAGAGTGGCGGTCAGCCCCAGCATTTT
CASSQDQSGGQPQHF
>many|TRBV4-2|TRBJ1-1|TRBD1
TGTGCCAGCAGCCACGGACAGGAGAACACTGAAGCTTTCTTT
CASSHGQENTEAFF
>.|TRBV19|TRBJ2-3|TRBD2
TGTGCCAGTGGTCTAGCGGGTCCTAGCACAGATACGCAGTATTTT
CASGLAGPSTDTQYF
>.|TRBV2|TRBJ1-2|TRBD1
TGTGCCAGCAGTGATTCAGGGGGGAGCTATGGCTACACCTTC
CASSDSGGSYGYTF
>.|TRBV5-1|TRBJ2-1|TRBD2
TGCGCCAGCAGCTTGGGTCCTAGCGGATACAATGAGCAGTTCTTC
CASSLGPSGYNEQFF
>.|TRBV4-3|TRBJ1-5|.
TGCGCCAGCAGCCAAGACTATAGCAATCAGCCCCAGCATTTT
CASSQDYSNQPQHF
>.|TRBV27|TRBJ1-2|.
TGTGCCAGCAGTTTATCGATTCAGGCCCGCTATGGCTACACCTTC
CASSLSIQARYGYTF
>.|TRBV2|TRBJ1-3|.
TGTGCCAGCAGTGAAGTTGGAAACACCATATATTTT
CASSEVGNTIYF
>.|TRBV29-1|TRBJ2-1|TRBD2
TGCAGCGGCCAAGCGGGGAGCTCCTACAATGAGCAGTTCTTC
CSGQAGSSYNEQFF
>once|TRBV6-5|TRBJ1-2|TRBD1
TGTGCCACAAGACAGGGAAACTATGGCTACACCTTC
CATRQGNYGYTF
>.|TRBV4-3|TRBJ2-1|.
TGCGCCAGCAGCCAAGACGCGGGGGCAGTCTATGAGCAGTTCTTC
CASSQDAGAVYEQFF
>.|TRBV5-4|TRBJ2-5|TRBD1
TGTGCCAGCAGCTATGGACAGGGAATGTACGAGACCCAGTACTTC
CASSYGQGMYETQYF